A selection of T cell receptor beta chains follows, all from one sample in a study of OX40 agonist ivuxolimab in advanced cancers. The method was immunoSEQ multiplex PCR; TCRdb's version includes in-frame clones alone and lacks a portion of them. The table includes about 60,000 clones, roughly 89% detected once. The sequencing used CD4+ or CD8+ T cells sorted from blood, collected in a trial of the OX40 agonist ivuxolimab. These receptor sequences come from an adult with an advanced solid tumor such as melanoma, head and neck, liver or kidney cancer. The CDR3 runs from the conserved cysteine through the conserved F or W. A D gene is named only where the DNA matches it firmly. For some rows the clone size is stated as once, few or many, or as a class when expanded; others skip it.

j_gene: TRBJ1-2
abundance: -
len: 13
d_gene: TRBD1
v_gene: TRBV7-3
CDR3nt: TGTGCCAGCAGCTTAGGTCAGGGGGAAGGCTACACCTTC
CDR3aa: CASSLGQGEGYTF

j_gene: TRBJ2-3
abundance: -
len: 13
d_gene: -
v_gene: TRBV7-3
CDR3nt: TGTGCCAGCAGCTCCTCAGGGAGGGATACGCAGTATTTT
CDR3aa: CASSSSGRDTQYF

j_gene: TRBJ2-5
abundance: -
len: 13
d_gene: -
v_gene: TRBV25-1
CDR3nt: TGTGCCAGCAGTGATGGGGGGAAAGAGACCCAGTACTTC
CDR3aa: CASSDGGKETQYF

j_gene: TRBJ2-1
abundance: -
len: 12
d_gene: -
v_gene: TRBV10-3
CDR3nt: TGTGCCGTCGCGGGACAGTACAATGAGCAGTTCTTC
CDR3aa: CAVAGQYNEQFF

j_gene: TRBJ2-3
abundance: -
len: 15
d_gene: -
v_gene: TRBV30
CDR3nt: TGTGCCTGGGGTTCCGGGACTCGGCGCACAGATACGCAGTATTTT
CDR3aa: CAWGSGTRRTDTQYF

j_gene: TRBJ2-7
abundance: -
len: 15
d_gene: TRBD1
v_gene: TRBV28
CDR3nt: TGTGCCAGCAGACCCGGACAGGGGGGAGACGGCTCTAAGTACTTC
CDR3aa: CASRPGQGGDGSKYF

j_gene: TRBJ1-5
abundance: -
len: 14
d_gene: -
v_gene: TRBV2
CDR3nt: TGTGCCAGCAGTCTATCGGGGGGCAATCAGCCCCAGCATTTT
CDR3aa: CASSLSGGNQPQHF

j_gene: TRBJ2-7
abundance: once
len: 13
d_gene: -
v_gene: TRBV7-9
CDR3nt: TGTGCCAGCAGCTACGGGGCCAACTACGAGCAGTACTTC
CDR3aa: CASSYGANYEQYF

j_gene: TRBJ1-1
abundance: -
len: 14
d_gene: TRBD1
v_gene: TRBV29-1
CDR3nt: TGCAGCGCCGAGTCCGGGACAGGGGCCTATGAAGCTTTCTTT
CDR3aa: CSAESGTGAYEAFF

j_gene: TRBJ2-2
abundance: -
len: 19
d_gene: TRBD2
v_gene: TRBV18
CDR3nt: TGTGCCAGCTCACCACAGTCGGCTAGCGGGACCACGAACACCGGGGAGCTGTTTTTT
CDR3aa: CASSPQSASGTTNTGELFF

j_gene: TRBJ1-6
abundance: once
len: 13
d_gene: -
v_gene: TRBV6-4
CDR3nt: TGTGCCAGCAGTGCCGGGGATAATTCACCCCTCCACTTT
CDR3aa: CASSAGDNSPLHF

j_gene: TRBJ2-2
abundance: -
len: 17
d_gene: TRBD2
v_gene: TRBV4-1
CDR3nt: TGCGCCAGCAGCCCCTACGGCCGCGGGAGAGGGACCGGGGAGCTGTTTTTT
CDR3aa: CASSPYGRGRGTGELFF

j_gene: TRBJ1-6
abundance: -
len: 14
d_gene: -
v_gene: TRBV7-9
CDR3nt: TGTGCCAGCAGCTTCTCCATAGTCGATTCACCCCTCCACTTT
CDR3aa: CASSFSIVDSPLHF

j_gene: TRBJ1-5
abundance: -
len: 18
d_gene: -
v_gene: TRBV19
CDR3nt: TGTGCCAGTAGTAGGTCAGGCAGACGGTGGGATAGCAATCAGCCCCAGCATTTT
CDR3aa: CASSRSGRRWDSNQPQHF

j_gene: TRBJ2-2
abundance: -
len: 15
d_gene: TRBD2
v_gene: TRBV4-2
CDR3nt: TGTGCCAGCACCCAGCGGGGTCGCGACACCGGGGAGCTGTTTTTT
CDR3aa: CASTQRGRDTGELFF

j_gene: TRBJ2-7
abundance: -
len: 13
d_gene: -
v_gene: TRBV9
CDR3nt: TGTGCCAGCAGCGGATCCGGGAACTACGAGCAGTACTTC
CDR3aa: CASSGSGNYEQYF

j_gene: TRBJ2-2
abundance: -
len: 13
d_gene: -
v_gene: TRBV5-4
CDR3nt: TGTGCCAGCACGGCAGGGAACACCGGGGAGCTGTTTTTT
CDR3aa: CASTAGNTGELFF

j_gene: TRBJ2-3
abundance: few
len: 12
d_gene: -
v_gene: TRBV11-2
CDR3nt: TGTGCCAGCAGCCCCCAGGAAGGTACGCAGTATTTT
CDR3aa: CASSPQEGTQYF

j_gene: TRBJ1-2
abundance: -
len: 13
d_gene: TRBD1
v_gene: TRBV7-3
CDR3nt: TGTGCCAGCAGCTTCGAGGGGGCGCGTGGCTACACCTTC
CDR3aa: CASSFEGARGYTF

j_gene: TRBJ1-1
abundance: -
len: 14
d_gene: -
v_gene: TRBV11-2
CDR3nt: TGTGCCAGCAGCTCCCGGCCCATCGACACTGAAGCTTTCTTT
CDR3aa: CASSSRPIDTEAFF

j_gene: TRBJ1-4
abundance: -
len: 17
d_gene: -
v_gene: TRBV5-1
CDR3nt: TGCGCCAGCAGCTTGAGGCCCTTAGATCAACTATCCGAAAAACTGTTTTTT
CDR3aa: CASSLRPLDQLSEKLFF

j_gene: TRBJ2-1
abundance: -
len: 14
d_gene: TRBD1
v_gene: TRBV10-3
CDR3nt: TGTGCCATCAGTGGGAACCCGCAGGGGGCGCAACCGTTCTTC
CDR3aa: CAISGNPQGAQPFF

j_gene: TRBJ2-1
abundance: few
len: 15
d_gene: -
v_gene: TRBV7-2
CDR3nt: TGTGCCAGCAGCTTAGCGGGAGATACCTACAATGAGCAGTTCTTC
CDR3aa: CASSLAGDTYNEQFF